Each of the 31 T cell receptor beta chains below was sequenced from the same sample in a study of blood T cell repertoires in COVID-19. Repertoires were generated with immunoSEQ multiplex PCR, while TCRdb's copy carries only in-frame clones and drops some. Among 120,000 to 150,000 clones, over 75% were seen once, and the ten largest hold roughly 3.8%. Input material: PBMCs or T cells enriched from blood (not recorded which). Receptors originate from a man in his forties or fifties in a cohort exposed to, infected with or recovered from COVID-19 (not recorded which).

CDR3 sequence (DNA): TGTGCCAGCAGCTCTATAGCGGGAGGGGTCGGTGAGCAGTTCTTC. Amino acids: CASSSIAGGVGEQFF. The chain joins TRBV5-8 to TRBJ2-1, with TRBD2 identical over 11 bases. Germline lookup yields CDR1 SGHTS and CDR2 YDEGEE. Trimming cost V 3 bases and J 9 bases; bases outside gene matches: 8. This CDR3 has 15 amino acids.

The CDR3 here is CASSLVGLATTQYF. CDR3 DNA: TGTGCCAGCAGCTTAGTGGGACTAGCGACTACGCAGTATTTT. The V and J genes are TRBV7-2 and TRBJ2-3; 10 bases match TRBD2. Germline CDR1 is SGHTA and CDR2 is FQGNSA. Trimming removed 1 base from V and 8 bases from J; junction bases left unmatched: 3. This CDR3 is 14 amino acids long.

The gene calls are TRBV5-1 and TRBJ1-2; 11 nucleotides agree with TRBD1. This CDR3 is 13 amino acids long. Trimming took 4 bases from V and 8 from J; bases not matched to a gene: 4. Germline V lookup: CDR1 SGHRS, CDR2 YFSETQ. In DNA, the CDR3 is TGCGCCAGCAGCCGGGGACAGGGGGAAGGCTACACCTTC. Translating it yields CASSRGQGEGYTF.

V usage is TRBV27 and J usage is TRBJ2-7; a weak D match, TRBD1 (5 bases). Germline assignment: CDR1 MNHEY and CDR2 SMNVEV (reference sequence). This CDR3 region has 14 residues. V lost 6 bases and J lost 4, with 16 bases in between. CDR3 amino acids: CASSPNAPGYEQYF. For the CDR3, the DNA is TGTGCCAGCAGCCCGAATGCGCCAGGGTACGAGCAGTACTTC.

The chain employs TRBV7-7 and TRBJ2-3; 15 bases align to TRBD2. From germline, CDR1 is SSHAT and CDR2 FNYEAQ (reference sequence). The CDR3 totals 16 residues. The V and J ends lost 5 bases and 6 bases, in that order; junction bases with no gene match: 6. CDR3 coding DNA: TGTGCCAGCAGCCCAGGACTAGCGGGAGGGTCGGATACGCAGTATTTT. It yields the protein CASSPGLAGGSDTQYF.

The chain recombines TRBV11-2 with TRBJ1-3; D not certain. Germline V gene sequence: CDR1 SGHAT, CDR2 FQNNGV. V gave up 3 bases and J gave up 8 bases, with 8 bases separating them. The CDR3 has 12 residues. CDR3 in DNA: TGTGCCAGCAGCTTCCCCACGGACACCATATATTTT. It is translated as CASSFPTDTIYF.

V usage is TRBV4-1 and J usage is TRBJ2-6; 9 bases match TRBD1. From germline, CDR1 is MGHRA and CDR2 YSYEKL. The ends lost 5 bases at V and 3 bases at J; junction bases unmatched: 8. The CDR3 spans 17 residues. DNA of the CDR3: TGCGCCAGCAGCTTGGACAGGGGAAGGGGTGGGGCCAACGTCCTGACTTTC. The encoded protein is CASSLDRGRGGANVLTF.

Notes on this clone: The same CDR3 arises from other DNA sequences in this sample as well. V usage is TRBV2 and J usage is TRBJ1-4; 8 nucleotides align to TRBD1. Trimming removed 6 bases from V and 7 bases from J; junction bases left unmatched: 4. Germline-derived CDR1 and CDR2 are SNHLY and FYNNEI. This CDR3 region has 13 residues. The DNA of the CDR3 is TGTGCCAGCAGCGGACAGGGTGGTGAAAAACTGTTTTTT. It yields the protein CASSGQGGEKLFF.

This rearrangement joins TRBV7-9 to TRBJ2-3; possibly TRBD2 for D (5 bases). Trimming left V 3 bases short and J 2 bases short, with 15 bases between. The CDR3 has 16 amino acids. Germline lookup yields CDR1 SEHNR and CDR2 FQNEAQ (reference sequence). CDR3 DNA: TGTGCCAGCAGCTTTCTGGGCCGGGATACCACAGATACGCAGTATTTT. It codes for CASSFLGRDTTDTQYF.

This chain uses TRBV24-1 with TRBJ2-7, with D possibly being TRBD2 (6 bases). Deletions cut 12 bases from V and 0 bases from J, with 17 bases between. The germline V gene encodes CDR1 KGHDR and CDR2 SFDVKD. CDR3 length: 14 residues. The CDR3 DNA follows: TGTGCCTCGGAGGGCGGGCCTGACTCCTACGAGCAGTACTTC. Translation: CASEGGPDSYEQYF.

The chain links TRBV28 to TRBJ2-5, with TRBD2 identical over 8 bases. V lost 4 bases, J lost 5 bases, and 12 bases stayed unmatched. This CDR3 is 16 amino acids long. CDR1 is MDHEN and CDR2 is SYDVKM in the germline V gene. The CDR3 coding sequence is TGTGCCAGCAGTTCTGGGACTAGTTGGGGAGGGGAGACCCAGTACTTC. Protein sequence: CASSSGTSWGGETQYF.

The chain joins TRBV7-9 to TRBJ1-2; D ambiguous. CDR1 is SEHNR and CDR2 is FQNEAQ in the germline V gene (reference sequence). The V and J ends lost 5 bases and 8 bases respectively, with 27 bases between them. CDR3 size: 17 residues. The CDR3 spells CASSPPRVWAEPTGYTF. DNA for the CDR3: TGTGCCAGCAGCCCTCCGAGGGTTTGGGCAGAACCGACCGGCTACACCTTC.

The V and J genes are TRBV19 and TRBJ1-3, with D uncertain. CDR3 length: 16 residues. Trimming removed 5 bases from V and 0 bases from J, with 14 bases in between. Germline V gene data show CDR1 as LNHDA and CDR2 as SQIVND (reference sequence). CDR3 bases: TGTGCCAGTAGTCCGTTGGGCCCTATCTCTGGAAACACCATATATTTT. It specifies CASSPLGPISGNTIYF. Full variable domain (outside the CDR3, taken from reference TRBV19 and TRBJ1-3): DGGITQSPKYLFRKEGQNVTLSCEQNLNHDAMYWYRQDPGQGLRLIYYSQIVNDFQKGDIAEGYSVSREKKESFPLTVTSAQKNPTAFYLCASSPLGPISGNTIYFGEGSWLTVV.

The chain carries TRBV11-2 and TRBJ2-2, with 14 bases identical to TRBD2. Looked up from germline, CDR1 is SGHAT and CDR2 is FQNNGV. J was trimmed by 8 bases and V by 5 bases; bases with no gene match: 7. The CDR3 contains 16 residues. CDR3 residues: CASSPTSGRARGELFF. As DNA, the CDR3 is TGTGCCAGCAGCCCGACTAGCGGGAGGGCCAGGGGGGAGCTGTTTTTT.

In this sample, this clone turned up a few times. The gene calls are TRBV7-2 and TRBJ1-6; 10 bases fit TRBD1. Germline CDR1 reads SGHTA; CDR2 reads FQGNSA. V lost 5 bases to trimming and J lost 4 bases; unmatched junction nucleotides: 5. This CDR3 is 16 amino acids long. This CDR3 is CASSGGTGAYNSPLHF. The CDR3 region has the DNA TGTGCCAGCAGCGGGGGGACAGGGGCGTATAATTCACCCCTCCACTTT.

The chain's CDR3 is CASSVGQGVTDTQYF. CDR3 coding DNA: TGTGCCAGCAGCGTAGGGCAGGGGGTGACAGATACGCAGTATTTT. This chain uses TRBV9 with TRBJ2-3; 7 bases agree with TRBD1. Germline trimming cut 0 bases from V and 3 bases from J; bases unmatched to any gene: 4. This CDR3 has 15 amino acids. Per germline, CDR1 SGDLS and CDR2 YYNGEE.

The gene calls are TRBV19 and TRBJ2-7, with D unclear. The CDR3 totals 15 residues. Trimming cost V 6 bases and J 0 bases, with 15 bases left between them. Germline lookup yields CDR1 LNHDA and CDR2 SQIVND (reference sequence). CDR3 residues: CASRVSGFPSYEQYF. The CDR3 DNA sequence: TGTGCCAGTAGGGTATCAGGATTTCCCTCCTACGAGCAGTACTTC.

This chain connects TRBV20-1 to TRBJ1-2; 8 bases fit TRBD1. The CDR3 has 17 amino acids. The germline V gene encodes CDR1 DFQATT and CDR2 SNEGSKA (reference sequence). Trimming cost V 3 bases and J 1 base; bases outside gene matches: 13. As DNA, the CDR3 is TGCAGTGCTAGTGGGAGGCCGGAGGGACAGGTTAACTATGGCTACACCTTC. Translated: CSASGRPEGQVNYGYTF.

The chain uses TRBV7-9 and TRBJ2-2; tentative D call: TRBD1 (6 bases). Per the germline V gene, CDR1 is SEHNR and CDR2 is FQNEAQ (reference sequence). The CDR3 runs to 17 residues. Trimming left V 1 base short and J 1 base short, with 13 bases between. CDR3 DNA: TGTGCCAGCAGCTTAGTCCCGGGACACAAGAACACCGGGGAGCTGTTTTTT. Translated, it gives CASSLVPGHKNTGELFF. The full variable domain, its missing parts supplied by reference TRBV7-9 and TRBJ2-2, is DTGVSQNPRHKITKRGQNVTFRCDPISEHNRLYWYRQTLGQGPEFLTYFQNEAQLEKSRLLSDRFSAERPKGSFSTLEIQRTEQGDSAMYLCASSLVPGHKNTGELFFGEGSRLTVL.

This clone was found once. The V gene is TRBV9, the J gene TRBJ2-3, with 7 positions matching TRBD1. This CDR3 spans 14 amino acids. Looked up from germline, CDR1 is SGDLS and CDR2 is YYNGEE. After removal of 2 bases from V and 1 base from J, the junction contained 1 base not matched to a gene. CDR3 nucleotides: TGTGCCAGCAGCGTCGGGACAGGCACAGATACGCAGTATTTT. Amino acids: CASSVGTGTDTQYF.

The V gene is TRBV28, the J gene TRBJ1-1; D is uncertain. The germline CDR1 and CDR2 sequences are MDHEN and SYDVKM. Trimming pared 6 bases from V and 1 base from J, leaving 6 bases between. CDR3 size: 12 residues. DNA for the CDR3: TGTGCCAGCAGGGAGGCGAACACTGAAGCTTTCTTT. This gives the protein CASREANTEAFF.

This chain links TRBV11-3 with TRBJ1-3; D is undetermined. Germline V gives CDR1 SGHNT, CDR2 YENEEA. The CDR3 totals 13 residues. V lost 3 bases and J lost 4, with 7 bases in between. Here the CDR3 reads CASSFGGGNTIYF. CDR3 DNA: TGTGCCAGCAGCTTCGGAGGGGGAAACACCATATATTTT.

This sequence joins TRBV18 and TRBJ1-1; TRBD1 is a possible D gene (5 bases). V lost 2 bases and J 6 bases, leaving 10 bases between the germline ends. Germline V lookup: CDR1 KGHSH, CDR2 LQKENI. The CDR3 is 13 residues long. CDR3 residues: CASSPTGGAEAFF. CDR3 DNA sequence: TGTGCCAGCTCACCAACGGGAGGGGCTGAAGCTTTCTTT. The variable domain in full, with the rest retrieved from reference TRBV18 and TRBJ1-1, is NAGVMQNPRHLVRRRGQEARLRCSPMKGHSHVYWYRQLPEEGLKFMVYLQKENIIDESGMPKERFSAEFPKEGPSILRIQQVVRGDSAAYFCASSPTGGAEAFFGQGTRLTVV.

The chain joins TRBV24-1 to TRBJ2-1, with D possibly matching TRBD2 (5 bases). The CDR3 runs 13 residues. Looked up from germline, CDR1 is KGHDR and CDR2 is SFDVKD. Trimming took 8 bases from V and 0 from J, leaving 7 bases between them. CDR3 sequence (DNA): TGTGCCACCACTGGGAGCTCCTACAATGAGCAGTTCTTC. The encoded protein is CATTGSSYNEQFF.

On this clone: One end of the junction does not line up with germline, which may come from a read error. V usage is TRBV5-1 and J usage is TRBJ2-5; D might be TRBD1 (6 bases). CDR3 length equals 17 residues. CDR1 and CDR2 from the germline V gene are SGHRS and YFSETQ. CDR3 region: CASSSTTGFGPQGTQYF. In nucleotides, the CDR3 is TGCGCCAGCAGCTCGACTACAGGGTTCGGGCCTCAAGGGACCCAGTACTTC.

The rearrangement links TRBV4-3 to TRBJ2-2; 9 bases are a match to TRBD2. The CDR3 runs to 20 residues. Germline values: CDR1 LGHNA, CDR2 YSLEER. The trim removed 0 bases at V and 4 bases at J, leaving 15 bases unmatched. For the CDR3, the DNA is TGCGCCAGCAGCCAAGATGTGATTAGAGGCGGGGGGGCCCGCACCGGGGAGCTGTTTTTT. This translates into CASSQDVIRGGGARTGELFF.

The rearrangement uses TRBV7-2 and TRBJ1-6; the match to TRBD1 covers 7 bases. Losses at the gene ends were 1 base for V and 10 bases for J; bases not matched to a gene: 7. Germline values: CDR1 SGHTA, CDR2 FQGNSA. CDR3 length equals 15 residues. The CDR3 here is CASSLEGTVRSPLHF. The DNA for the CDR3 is TGTGCCAGCAGCTTAGAGGGGACAGTGCGATCACCCCTCCACTTT.

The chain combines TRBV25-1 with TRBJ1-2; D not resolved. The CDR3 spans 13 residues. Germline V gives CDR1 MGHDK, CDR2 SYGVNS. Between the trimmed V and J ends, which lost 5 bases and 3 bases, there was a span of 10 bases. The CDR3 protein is CASSLPSDYGYTF. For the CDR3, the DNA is TGTGCCAGCAGTCTCCCCTCCGACTATGGCTACACCTTC.

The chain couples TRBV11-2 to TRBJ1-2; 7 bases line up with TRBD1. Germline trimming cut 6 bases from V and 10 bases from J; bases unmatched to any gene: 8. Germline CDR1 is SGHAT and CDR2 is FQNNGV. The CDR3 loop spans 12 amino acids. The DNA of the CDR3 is TGTGCCAGCAGATTGACAGGGACCCACTACACCTTC. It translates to CASRLTGTHYTF. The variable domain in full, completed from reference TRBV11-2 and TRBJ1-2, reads EAGVAQSPRYKIIEKRQSVAFWCNPISGHATLYWYQQILGQGPKLLIQFQNNGVVDDSQLPKDRFSAERLKGVDSTLKIQPAKLEDSAVYLCASRLTGTHYTFGSGTRLTVV.

This CDR3 reads CASSLATGGGNTIYF. CDR3 sequence (DNA): TGTGCCAGCAGCTTAGCAACAGGGGGAGGAAACACCATATATTTT. This rearrangement joins TRBV7-6 to TRBJ1-3; 8 nucleotides match TRBD1. The CDR3 has 15 residues. Looked up from germline, CDR1 is SGHVS and CDR2 is FNYEAQ. J lost 4 bases, V lost 0 bases, and 2 bases had no gene match.

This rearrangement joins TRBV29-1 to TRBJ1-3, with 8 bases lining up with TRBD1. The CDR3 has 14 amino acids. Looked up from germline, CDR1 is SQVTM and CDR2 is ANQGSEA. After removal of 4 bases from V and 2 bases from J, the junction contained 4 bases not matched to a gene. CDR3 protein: CSVGEQGAGNTIYF. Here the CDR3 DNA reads TGCAGCGTTGGAGAACAGGGGGCTGGAAACACCATATATTTT. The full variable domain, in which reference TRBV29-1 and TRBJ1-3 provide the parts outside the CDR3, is SAVISQKPSRDICQRGTSLTIQCQVDSQVTMMFWYRQQPGQSLTLIATANQGSEATYESGFVIDKFPISRPNLTFSTLTVSNMSPEDSSIYLCSVGEQGAGNTIYFGEGSWLTVV.